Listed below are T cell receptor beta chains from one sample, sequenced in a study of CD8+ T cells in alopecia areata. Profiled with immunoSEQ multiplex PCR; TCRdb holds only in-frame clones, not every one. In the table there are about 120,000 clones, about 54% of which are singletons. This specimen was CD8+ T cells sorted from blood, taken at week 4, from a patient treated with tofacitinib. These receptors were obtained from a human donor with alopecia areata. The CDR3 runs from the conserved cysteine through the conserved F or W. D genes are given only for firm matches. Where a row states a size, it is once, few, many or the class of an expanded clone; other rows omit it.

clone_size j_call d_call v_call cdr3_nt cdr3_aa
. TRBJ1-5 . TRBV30 TGTGCCTGGAGTGGGACAGAAGCAGGTCAGCCCCAGCATTTT CAWSGTEAGQPQHF
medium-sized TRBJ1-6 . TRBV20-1 TGCAGTGCTAGCCCCCATTCACCCCTCCACTTT CSASPHSPLHF
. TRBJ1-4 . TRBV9 TGTGCCAGCAGCGTAGACCCCCAGGCGGGTGGTGAAAAACTGTTTTTT CASSVDPQAGGEKLFF
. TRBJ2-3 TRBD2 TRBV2 TGTGCCAGCAGTGAATTTTGGACTAGCGGACCAGATACGCAGTATTTT CASSEFWTSGPDTQYF
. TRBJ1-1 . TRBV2 TGTGCCAGCAGTGAGCCCTCCCGGGCAGCGAACACTGAAGCTTTCTTT CASSEPSRAANTEAFF
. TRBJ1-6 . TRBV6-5 TGTGCCAGCAGCGAGAATTCACCCCTCCACTTT CASSENSPLHF
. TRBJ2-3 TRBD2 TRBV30 TGTGCCTGGACCCTAGCGGGGGGGCACACAGATACGCAGTATTTT CAWTLAGGHTDTQYF
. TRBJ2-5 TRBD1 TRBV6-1 TGTGCCAATCTAGACAGGGGAGGAGGCCAAGAGACCCAGTACTTC CANLDRGGGQETQYF
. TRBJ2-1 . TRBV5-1 TGCGCCAGCAGACCCCCGAAGGGCACACAGGGAATCGAGCAGTTCTTC CASRPPKGTQGIEQFF
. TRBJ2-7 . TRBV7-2 TGTGCCAGCAGCTTACCCTACGGGACTGGACTACCCTACGAGCAGTACTTC CASSLPYGTGLPYEQYF
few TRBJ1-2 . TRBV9 TGTGCCAGCAGCGTAGAAGGGAGAGGGAATGGCTACACCTTC CASSVEGRGNGYTF